Listed below are T cell receptor beta chains from one sample, sequenced in a study of CD8 T cells in ankylosing spondylitis. TCRdb used MiXCR to reprocess the 5' RACE reads, holding one entry per CDR3 protein. The table records over 110,000 distinct CDR3 sequences, 7% to 10% of them present only once. The material sequenced was synovial fluid, either unsorted or a sorted T cell fraction (not recorded which). The receptor source for this set is a male donor with ankylosing spondylitis. Both conserved end residues are part of each CDR3. Fields, in order: clone size, CDR3 length, V gene, D gene, J gene, CDR3 protein, CDR3 DNA. A D gene is named only where the DNA matches it firmly. Rows give clone size only sometimes, using once, few, many, or a class for an expanded clone.

many	14	TRBV20-1	NA	TRBJ2-5	CSAMGPLAQETQYF	TGCAGTGCTATGGGCCCACTGGCGCAAGAGACCCAGTACTTC
few	15	TRBV5-1	TRBD2	TRBJ2-1	CASSSGLAGSNEQFF	TGCGCCAGCAGCAGCGGACTAGCGGGGTCAAATGAGCAGTTCTTC
many	16	TRBV7-2	TRBD2	TRBJ2-3	CASSFGAGGAGKRQYF	TGTGCCAGCAGCTTTGGGGCGGGGGGAGCGGGGAAAAGGCAGTATTTT
many	14	TRBV7-2	NA	TRBJ2-1	CASSLGVVYNEQFF	TGTGCCAGCAGCTTAGGCGTGGTCTACAATGAGCAGTTCTTC
few	14	TRBV27	TRBD2	TRBJ2-1	CASTRGAGYNEQFF	TGTGCCAGCACCCGGGGAGCGGGGTACAATGAGCAGTTCTTC
NA	15	TRBV5-4	TRBD1	TRBJ1-1	CASSFSGGAYTEAFF	TGTGCCAGCAGTTTTTCAGGGGGCGCCTACACTGAAGCTTTCTTT
NA	13	TRBV5-1	TRBD1	TRBJ2-1	CASRTGLHNEQFF	TGCGCCAGCCGGACAGGGCTTCACAATGAGCAGTTCTTC
many	14	TRBV5-1	NA	TRBJ1-1	CASSLGELQVEAFF	TGCGCCAGCAGCTTGGGCGAACTTCAAGTGGAAGCTTTCTTT
many	16	TRBV3-1	TRBD1	TRBJ2-7	CASSQVGGQGGYEQYF	TGTGCCAGCAGCCAAGTAGGAGGACAGGGAGGCTACGAGCAGTACTTC
many	18	TRBV4-2	TRBD2	TRBJ2-6	CASSQGELAGSGANVLTF	TGTGCCAGCAGCCAAGGTGAACTAGCGGGGTCAGGGGCCAACGTCCTGACTTTC
few	16	TRBV5-1	TRBD2	TRBJ2-5	CASNLGASGEQETQYF	TGCGCCAGCAACTTGGGGGCTAGCGGGGAGCAAGAGACCCAGTACTTC
many	17	TRBV28	TRBD2	TRBJ2-1	CASSSMSRNSGGHEQFF	TGTGCCAGCAGCTCAATGTCCCGGAATTCGGGGGGACATGAGCAGTTCTTC
NA	13	TRBV29-1	TRBD1	TRBJ2-1	CSVGGGRINEQFF	TGCAGCGTTGGAGGGGGCCGGATCAATGAGCAGTTCTTC
many	12	TRBV25-1	TRBD2	TRBJ2-7	CASSPGGYEQYF	TGTGCCAGCAGTCCGGGGGGCTACGAGCAGTACTTC
many	14	TRBV6-2/TRBV6-3	NA	TRBJ1-1	CASTPRVRNTEAFF	TGTGCCAGCACCCCCAGGGTAAGGAACACTGAAGCTTTCTTT
many	15	TRBV7-2	TRBD2	TRBJ2-7	CASSFAGGNSYEQYF	TGTGCCAGCAGCTTTGCGGGAGGAAACTCCTACGAGCAGTACTTC